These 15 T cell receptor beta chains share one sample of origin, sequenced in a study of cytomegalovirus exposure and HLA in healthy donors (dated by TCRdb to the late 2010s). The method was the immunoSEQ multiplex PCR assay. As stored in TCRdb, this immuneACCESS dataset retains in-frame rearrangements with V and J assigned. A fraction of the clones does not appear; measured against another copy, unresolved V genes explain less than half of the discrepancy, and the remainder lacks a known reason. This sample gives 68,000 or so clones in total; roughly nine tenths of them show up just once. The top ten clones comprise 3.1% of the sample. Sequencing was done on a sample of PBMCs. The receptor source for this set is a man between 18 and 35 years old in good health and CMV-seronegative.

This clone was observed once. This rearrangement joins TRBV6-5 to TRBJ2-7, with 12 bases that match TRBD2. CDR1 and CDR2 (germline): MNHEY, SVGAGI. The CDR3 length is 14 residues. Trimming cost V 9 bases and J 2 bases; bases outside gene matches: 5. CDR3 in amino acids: CASRGLAGTYEQYF. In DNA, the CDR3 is TGTGCCAGTCGTGGACTAGCGGGGACCTACGAGCAGTACTTC.

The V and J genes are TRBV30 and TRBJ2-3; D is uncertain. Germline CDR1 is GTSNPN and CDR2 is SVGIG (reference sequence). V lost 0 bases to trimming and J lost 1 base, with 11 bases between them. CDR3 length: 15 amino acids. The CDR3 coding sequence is TGTGCCTGGAGTGTACTATCCCCGCGCACAGATACGCAGTATTTT. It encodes CAWSVLSPRTDTQYF.

CDR3 bases: TGTGCCAGCAGCTTATTGCAGGCTGGGGCCAACGTCCTGACTTTC. Protein: CASSLLQAGANVLTF. The chain uses TRBV7-6 and TRBJ2-6; D not certain. Germline CDR1 reads SGHVS; CDR2 reads FNYEAQ. The CDR3 extends over 15 amino acids. Trimming left V 2 bases short and J 2 bases short, with 7 bases between.

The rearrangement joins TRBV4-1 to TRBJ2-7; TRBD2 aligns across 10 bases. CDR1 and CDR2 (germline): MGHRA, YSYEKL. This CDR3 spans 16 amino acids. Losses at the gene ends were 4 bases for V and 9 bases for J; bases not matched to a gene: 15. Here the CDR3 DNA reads TGCGCCAGCAGCCCCGGAGGACGGACTAGCGGCGTCGGGCAGTACTTC. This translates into CASSPGGRTSGVGQYF.

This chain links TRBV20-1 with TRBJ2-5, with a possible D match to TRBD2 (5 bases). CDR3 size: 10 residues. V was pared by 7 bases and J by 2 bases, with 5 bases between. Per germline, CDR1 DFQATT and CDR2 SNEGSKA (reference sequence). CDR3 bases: TGCAGTGGACTACAAGAGACCCAGTACTTC. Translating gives CSGLQETQYF.

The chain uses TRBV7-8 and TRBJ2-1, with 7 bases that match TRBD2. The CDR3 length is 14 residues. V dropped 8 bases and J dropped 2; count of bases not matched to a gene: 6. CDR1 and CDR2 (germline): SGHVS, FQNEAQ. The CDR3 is CASDWEGAYNEQFF. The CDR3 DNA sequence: TGTGCCAGCGACTGGGAGGGAGCCTACAATGAGCAGTTCTTC.

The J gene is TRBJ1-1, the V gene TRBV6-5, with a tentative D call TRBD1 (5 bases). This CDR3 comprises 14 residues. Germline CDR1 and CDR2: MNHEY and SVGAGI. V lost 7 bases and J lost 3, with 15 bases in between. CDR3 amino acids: CASKGRAGHTEAFF. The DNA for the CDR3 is TGTGCCAGCAAAGGTAGGGCAGGGCACACTGAAGCTTTCTTT.

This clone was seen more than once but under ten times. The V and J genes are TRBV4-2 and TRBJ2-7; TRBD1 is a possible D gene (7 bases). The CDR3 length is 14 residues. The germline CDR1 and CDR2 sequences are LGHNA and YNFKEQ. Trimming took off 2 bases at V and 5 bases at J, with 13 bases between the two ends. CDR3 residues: CASSQPQGEDEQYF. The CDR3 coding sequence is TGTGCCAGCAGCCAACCCCAGGGGGAGGACGAGCAGTACTTC.

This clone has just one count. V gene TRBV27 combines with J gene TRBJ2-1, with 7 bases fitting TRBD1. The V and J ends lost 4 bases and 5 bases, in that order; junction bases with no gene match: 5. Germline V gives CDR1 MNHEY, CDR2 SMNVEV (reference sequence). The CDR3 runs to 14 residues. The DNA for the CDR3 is TGTGCCAGCAGTTCTGGGACAGTCCACAATGAGCAGTTCTTC. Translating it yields CASSSGTVHNEQFF.

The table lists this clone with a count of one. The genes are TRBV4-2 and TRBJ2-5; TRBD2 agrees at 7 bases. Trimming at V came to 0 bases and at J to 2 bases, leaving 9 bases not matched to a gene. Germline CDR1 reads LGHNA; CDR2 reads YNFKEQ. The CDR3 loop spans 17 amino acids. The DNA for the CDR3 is TGTGCCAGCAGCCAAGATCGCGGGGGTTTAGGGCAAGAGACCCAGTACTTC. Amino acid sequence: CASSQDRGGLGQETQYF.

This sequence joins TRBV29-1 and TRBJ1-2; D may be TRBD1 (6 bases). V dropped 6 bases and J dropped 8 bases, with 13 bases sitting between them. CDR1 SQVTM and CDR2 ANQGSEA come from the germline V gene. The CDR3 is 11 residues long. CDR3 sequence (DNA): TGCAGCGTCACAGGGTCCGAGGGCTACACCTTC. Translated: CSVTGSEGYTF.

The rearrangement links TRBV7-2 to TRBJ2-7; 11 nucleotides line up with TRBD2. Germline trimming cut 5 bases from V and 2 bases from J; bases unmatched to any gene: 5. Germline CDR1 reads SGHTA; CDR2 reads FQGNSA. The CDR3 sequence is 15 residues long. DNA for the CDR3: TGTGCCAGCAGCCCTAGCGGGAGGTACCCCTACGAGCAGTACTTC. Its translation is CASSPSGRYPYEQYF.

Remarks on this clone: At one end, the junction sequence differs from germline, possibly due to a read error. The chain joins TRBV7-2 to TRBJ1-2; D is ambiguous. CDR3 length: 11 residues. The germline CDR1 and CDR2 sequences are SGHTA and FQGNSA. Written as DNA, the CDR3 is TGTGCCAGCAGCTTAGGGAGGGAGGGCAACTTC. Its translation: CASSLGREGNF.

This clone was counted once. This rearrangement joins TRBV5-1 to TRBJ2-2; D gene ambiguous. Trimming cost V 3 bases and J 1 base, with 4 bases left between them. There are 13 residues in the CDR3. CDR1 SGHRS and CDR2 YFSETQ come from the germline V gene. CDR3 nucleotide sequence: TGCGCCAGCAGCTCACAGAACACCGGGGAGCTGTTTTTT. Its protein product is CASSSQNTGELFF. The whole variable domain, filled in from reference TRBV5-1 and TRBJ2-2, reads KAGVTQTPRYLIKTRGQQVTLSCSPISGHRSVSWYQQTPGQGLQFLFEYFSETQRNKGNFPGRFSGRQFSNSRSEMNVSTLELGDSALYLCASSSQNTGELFFGEGSRLTVL.

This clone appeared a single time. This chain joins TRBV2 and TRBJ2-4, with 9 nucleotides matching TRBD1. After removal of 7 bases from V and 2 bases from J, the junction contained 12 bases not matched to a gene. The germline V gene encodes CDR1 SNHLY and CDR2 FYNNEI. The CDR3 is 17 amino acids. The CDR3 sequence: CASTKTSGTGTKNIQYF. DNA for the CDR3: TGTGCCAGCACTAAGACATCCGGGACAGGGACCAAAAACATTCAGTACTTC.